This T cell receptor (beta chain) originates from a study of Graves' ophthalmopathy and Graves' hyperthyroidism. This CDR3 is 13 amino acids long. Germline lookup yields CDR1 MDHEN and CDR2 SYDVKM. V lost 8 bases and J 10 bases, leaving 15 bases between the germline ends. This clonotype appeared a few times. RNA transcripts yielded amplified TCR beta CDR3 regions. The workflow started with a first-round RT-PCR run with HTBI primers and then moved on to a second-round multiplex PCR. TCRdb re-derived calls from the multiplex PCR reads in MiXCR, one entry per CDR3 protein. The repertoire holds over a million distinct CDR3 sequences, with 35% to 40% as singletons.

The specimen sequenced was peripheral blood or thyroid tissue (not recorded which). The source of this sequence is an adult man with Graves' hyperthyroidism. The chain is built from TRBV28 and TRBJ1-6, with D hard to call. This chain's CDR3 is CASHTEEASPLHF. The CDR3 nucleotides are TGTGCCAGCCACACGGAGGAGGCCTCACCCCTCCACTTT.